These T cell receptor beta chains were read from a single sample in a study of lymphopenia after photon versus proton radiotherapy. Profiled with immunoSEQ multiplex PCR; TCRdb holds only in-frame clones, not every one. This sample has roughly 12,000 clones, with about 87% found just once. This specimen was peripheral blood, taken from a patient treated with photon-based radiotherapy. These TCRs come from a man in his 60s with pancreatic cancer. CDR3s include the opening cysteine and the closing phenylalanine or tryptophan. The D gene is left open where the match is weak. Clone size appears in some rows only: once, few, many, or a class for an expanded clone.

-	TRBV9	-	TRBJ1-2	TGTGCCAGCAGCGTCCGGACGGATAACTATGGCTACACCTTC	CASSVRTDNYGYTF
-	TRBV29-1	-	TRBJ2-1	TGCAGCGTCGGGGGCCAGAGCTCCTACAATGAGCAGTTCTTC	CSVGGQSSYNEQFF
-	TRBV18	-	TRBJ1-1	TGTGCCAGCTCCCAAGGAGGGCACGGCACTGAAGCTTTCTTT	CASSQGGHGTEAFF
-	TRBV9	-	TRBJ2-7	TGTGCCAGCAGCGTAGGAACCTTACCCTCCTACGAGCAGTACTTC	CASSVGTLPSYEQYF
TRBD1	TRBV18	-	TRBJ1-3	TGTGCCAGCTCACCCCCTAGCGACAGGGGGGACACCATATATTTT	CASSPPSDRGDTIYF
-	TRBV6-5	-	TRBJ2-5	TGTGCCAGCAGTGAGGACCAGGGGGAGACCCAGTACTTC	CASSEDQGETQYF
-	TRBV29-1	-	TRBJ2-7	TGCAGCGTTGAACTTACGGGGGCGCGGGACTACGAGCAGTACTTC	CSVELTGARDYEQYF
-	TRBV20-1	few	TRBJ2-7	TGCAGTGCTGGGGGTTCCCGCGAGCAGTACTTC	CSAGGSREQYF
-	TRBV2	-	TRBJ2-5	TGTGCCAGCAGTGAAAATAGGGCGTACCAAGAGACCCAGTACTTC	CASSENRAYQETQYF
TRBD2	TRBV11-2	-	TRBJ2-5	TGTGCCAGCAGCTTAGCTCGGCCCCTGCGGGGGGGGGTTGAGACCCAGTACTTC	CASSLARPLRGGVETQYF
-	TRBV7-2	-	TRBJ2-7	TGTGCCAGCAGCACCAAGTCGTCGAGCGAGCAGTACTTC	CASSTKSSSEQYF
-	TRBV9	-	TRBJ2-2	TGTGCCAGCAGCGTAGGGACGTACGGGGAGCTGTTTTTT	CASSVGTYGELFF
-	TRBV11-2	-	TRBJ2-2	TGTGCCAGCAGCCTAATCAACACCGGGGAGCTGTTTTTT	CASSLINTGELFF
TRBD1	TRBV7-2	-	TRBJ2-2	TGTGCCAGCAGCCGGGGACAGGGAAGAAACACCGGGGAGCTGTTTTTT	CASSRGQGRNTGELFF
-	TRBV5-4	-	TRBJ2-7	TGTGCCAGCAGCACCGGGGCAGGGTCCGGCGAGCAGTACTTC	CASSTGAGSGEQYF
TRBD1	TRBV29-1	-	TRBJ1-1	TGCAGCGCCCAGACTAGGGGACCGGGACAGGGTCATCGGAGCACTGAAGCTTTCTTT	CSAQTRGPGQGHRSTEAFF
-	TRBV27	-	TRBJ2-1	TGTGCCAGCAGTTTAGTTGGGGGGGCAATACGCAATGAGCAGTTCTTC	CASSLVGGAIRNEQFF
-	TRBV5-4	-	TRBJ1-2	TGTGCCAGCAGCTCCTCTACATCTATGGTGAGCTACACCTTC	CASSSSTSMVSYTF
-	TRBV19	-	TRBJ2-6	TGTGCCAGTAGTATAGGGCCCGGGAAGGCCAACGTCCTGACTTTC	CASSIGPGKANVLTF
TRBD2	TRBV4-1	once	TRBJ2-1	TGCGCCAGCAGCCAAGATGTCGGGACTAGCTCCAGGAGGCAGTTCTTC	CASSQDVGTSSRRQFF
-	TRBV7-9	-	TRBJ2-3	TGTGCCAGCAGCTTAGTACAGGGCACAGATACGCAGTATTTT	CASSLVQGTDTQYF
-	TRBV6-5	-	TRBJ1-1	TGTGCCAGCAGTTACCGAGGGTTGGGGAACACTGAAGCTTTCTTT	CASSYRGLGNTEAFF
TRBD2	TRBV7-2	once	TRBJ2-7	TGTGCCAGCAGCTCTACTAGCGGGGGGGAGTACGAGCAGTACTTC	CASSSTSGGEYEQYF
-	TRBV7-9	few	TRBJ1-6	TGTGCCAGCAGTCTTAGAACGGGCCCCCTCCACTTT	CASSLRTGPLHF
-	TRBV30	-	TRBJ2-3	TGTGCCTGGAGCCTCCTGGGGCATTACACAGATACGCAGTATTTT	CAWSLLGHYTDTQYF
-	TRBV4-1	-	TRBJ2-7	TGCGCCAGCAGCCACACAGGACGAGGCTTATACGAGCAGTACTTC	CASSHTGRGLYEQYF
TRBD2	TRBV11-1	once	TRBJ2-5	TGTGCCAGCAGCTTATCAGCGGGGGACCAACAAGAGACCCAGTACTTC	CASSLSAGDQQETQYF
-	TRBV29-1	-	TRBJ1-2	TGCAGCGTTGTTTTGAGGCCCAACTATGGCTACACCTTC	CSVVLRPNYGYTF
-	TRBV4-2	-	TRBJ2-1	TGTGCCAGCAGCCAAGAGGGGACCTCCTACAATGAGCAGTTCTTC	CASSQEGTSYNEQFF
-	TRBV6-5	-	TRBJ2-3	TGTGCCAGCAGATCTGGTGGAGATACGCAGTATTTT	CASRSGGDTQYF
-	TRBV6-5	-	TRBJ1-1	TGTGCCAGCAGTTACTCGTTTTTTAACACTGAAGCTTTCTTT	CASSYSFFNTEAFF
TRBD2	TRBV5-7	-	TRBJ2-3	TGTGCCAGCAGCTTCGGACTAGCGGGGGGGGATACGCAGTATTTT	CASSFGLAGGDTQYF
-	TRBV2	-	TRBJ1-4	TGTGCCAGTTACGGGGGTACTAATGAAAAACTGTTTTTT	CASYGGTNEKLFF
TRBD1	TRBV4-1	-	TRBJ1-2	TGCGCCAGCAGCCAAGCTCGGGGACAGCATTATGGCTACACCTTC	CASSQARGQHYGYTF
-	TRBV29-1	-	TRBJ2-5	TGCAGCGTTGCTCCCCCGGAGGAGACCCAGTACTTC	CSVAPPEETQYF